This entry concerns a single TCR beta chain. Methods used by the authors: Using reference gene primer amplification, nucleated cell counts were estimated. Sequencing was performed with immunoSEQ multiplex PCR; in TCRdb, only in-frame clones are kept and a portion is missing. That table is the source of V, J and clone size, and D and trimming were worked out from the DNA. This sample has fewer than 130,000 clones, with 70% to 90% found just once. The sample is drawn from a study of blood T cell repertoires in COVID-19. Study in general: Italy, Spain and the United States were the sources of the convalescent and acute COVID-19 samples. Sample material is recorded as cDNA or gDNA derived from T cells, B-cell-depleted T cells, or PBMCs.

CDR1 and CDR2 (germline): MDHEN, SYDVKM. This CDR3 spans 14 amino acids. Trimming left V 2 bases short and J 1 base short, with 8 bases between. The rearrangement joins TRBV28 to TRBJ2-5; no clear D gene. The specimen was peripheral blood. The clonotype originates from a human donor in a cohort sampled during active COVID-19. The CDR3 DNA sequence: TGTGCCAGCAGTTTACAGGTGCTCCAAGAGACCCAGTACTTC. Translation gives CASSLQVLQETQYF.